The text below deals with one T cell receptor (beta chain). The data are from a study of blood T cell repertoires in COVID-19. Clones were read by immunoSEQ multiplex PCR, and TCRdb kept only the in-frame ones, dropping some. Of 150,000 to 180,000 clones listed, roughly 80% are singletons. CDR1 is SGHTA and CDR2 is FQGNSA in the germline V gene. Between the trimmed V and J ends, which lost 5 bases and 4 bases, there was a span of 14 bases. This CDR3 is 15 amino acids long. The origin of this receptor is a woman older than 75 with acute or convalescent COVID-19. The chain combines TRBV7-2 with TRBJ2-2; possibly TRBD2 for D (6 bases). The specimen sequenced was peripheral blood. This CDR3 reads CASSPPGLPTGELFF. As DNA, the CDR3 is TGTGCCAGCAGCCCTCCGGGACTCCCCACCGGGGAGCTGTTTTTT. Together with reference TRBV7-2 and TRBJ2-2, the CDR3 gives the full variable domain: GAGVSQSPSNKVTEKGKDVELRCDPISGHTALYWYRQSLGQGLEFLIYFQGNSAPDKSGLPSDRFSAERTGGSVSTLTIQRTQQEDSAVYLCASSPPGLPTGELFFGEGSRLTVL.